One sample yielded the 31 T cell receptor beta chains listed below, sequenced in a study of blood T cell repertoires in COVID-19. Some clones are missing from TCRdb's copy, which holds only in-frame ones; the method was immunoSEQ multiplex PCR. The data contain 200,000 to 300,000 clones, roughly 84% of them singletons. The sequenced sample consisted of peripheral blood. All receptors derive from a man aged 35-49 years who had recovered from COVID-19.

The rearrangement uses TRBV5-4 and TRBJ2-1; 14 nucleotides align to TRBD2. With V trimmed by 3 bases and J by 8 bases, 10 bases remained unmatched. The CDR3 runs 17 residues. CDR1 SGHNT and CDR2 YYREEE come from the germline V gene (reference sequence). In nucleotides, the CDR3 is TGTGCCAGCAGCTCACAGACTAGCGGGAGGGCCGTCGATGAGCAGTTCTTC. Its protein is CASSSQTSGRAVDEQFF.

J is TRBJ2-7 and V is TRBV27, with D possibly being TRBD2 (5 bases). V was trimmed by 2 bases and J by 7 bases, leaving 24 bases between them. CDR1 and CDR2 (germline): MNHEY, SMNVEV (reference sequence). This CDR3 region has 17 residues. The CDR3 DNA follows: TGTGCCAGCAGTTTAAGTTTGGAGACAATCGGAGGAAGAGAGCAGTACTTC. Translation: CASSLSLETIGGREQYF.

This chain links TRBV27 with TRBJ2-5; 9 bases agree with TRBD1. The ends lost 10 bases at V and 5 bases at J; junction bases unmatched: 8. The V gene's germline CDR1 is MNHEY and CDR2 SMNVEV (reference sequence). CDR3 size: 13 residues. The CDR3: CATKQGASETQYF. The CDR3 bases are TGTGCCACCAAACAGGGGGCCAGTGAGACCCAGTACTTC.

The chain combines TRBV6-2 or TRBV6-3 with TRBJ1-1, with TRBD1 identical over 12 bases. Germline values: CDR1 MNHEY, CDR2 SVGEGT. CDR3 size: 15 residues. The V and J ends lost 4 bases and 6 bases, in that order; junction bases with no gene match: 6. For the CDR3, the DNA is TGTGCCAGCAGTTGGACCGGGACAGGGGGCTCTGAAGCTTTCTTT. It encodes CASSWTGTGGSEAFF.

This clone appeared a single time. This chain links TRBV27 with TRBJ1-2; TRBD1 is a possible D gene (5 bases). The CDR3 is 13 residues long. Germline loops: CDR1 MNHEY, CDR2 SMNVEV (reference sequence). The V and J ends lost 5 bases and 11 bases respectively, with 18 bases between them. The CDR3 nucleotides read TGTGCCAGCAGTCCGATGGGAGGGGTGGGATACACCTTC. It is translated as CASSPMGGVGYTF.

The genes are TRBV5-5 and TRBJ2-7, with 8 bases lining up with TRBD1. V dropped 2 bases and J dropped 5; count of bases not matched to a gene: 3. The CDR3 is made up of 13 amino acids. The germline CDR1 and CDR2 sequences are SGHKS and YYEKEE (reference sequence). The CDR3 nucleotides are TGTGCCAGCAGCTTTCAGGGGGCGAACGAGCAGTACTTC. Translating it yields CASSFQGANEQYF. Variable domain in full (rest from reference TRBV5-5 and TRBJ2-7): DAGVTQSPTHLIKTRGQQVTLRCSPISGHKSVSWYQQVLGQGPQFIFQYYEKEERGRGNFPDRFSARQFPNYSSELNVNALLLGDSALYLCASSFQGANEQYFGPGTRLTVT.

As DNA, the CDR3 is TGTGCCAGCTCGAGGGTAGAGGGTAACGGGGAGCTGTTTTTT. Translation gives CASSRVEGNGELFF. The chain joins TRBV7-8 to TRBJ2-2; tentatively, D is TRBD2 (5 bases). CDR1 is SGHVS and CDR2 is FQNEAQ in the germline V gene. This CDR3 comprises 14 residues. Trimming removed 8 bases at V and 7 bases at J, with 17 bases between.

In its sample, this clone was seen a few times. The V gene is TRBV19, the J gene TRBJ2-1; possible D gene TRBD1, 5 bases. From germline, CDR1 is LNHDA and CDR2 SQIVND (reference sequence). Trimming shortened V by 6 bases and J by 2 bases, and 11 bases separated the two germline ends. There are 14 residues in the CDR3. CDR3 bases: TGTGCCAGTAGCCGACAGATAACCTACAATGAGCAGTTCTTC. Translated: CASSRQITYNEQFF.

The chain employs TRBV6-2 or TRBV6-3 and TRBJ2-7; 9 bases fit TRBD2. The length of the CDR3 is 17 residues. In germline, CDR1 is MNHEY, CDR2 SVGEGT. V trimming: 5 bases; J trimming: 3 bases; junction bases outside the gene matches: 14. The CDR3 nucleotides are TGTGCCAGCAGTCCCGGGTATAGAGCGGGAGGCCACTACGAGCAGTACTTC. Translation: CASSPGYRAGGHYEQYF.

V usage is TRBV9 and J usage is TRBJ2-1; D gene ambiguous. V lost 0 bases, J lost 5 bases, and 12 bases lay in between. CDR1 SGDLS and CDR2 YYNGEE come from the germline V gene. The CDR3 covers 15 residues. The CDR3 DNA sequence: TGTGCCAGCAGCGTAGAGTCCGGAGCCCACAATGAGCAGTTCTTC. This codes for CASSVESGAHNEQFF.

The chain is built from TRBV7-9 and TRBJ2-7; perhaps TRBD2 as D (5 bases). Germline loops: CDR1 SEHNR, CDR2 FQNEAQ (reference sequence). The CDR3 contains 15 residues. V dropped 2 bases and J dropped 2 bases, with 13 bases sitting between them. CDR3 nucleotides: TGTGCCAGCAGCTTAAGTGGCGGGCAGACCTACGAGCAGTACTTC. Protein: CASSLSGGQTYEQYF.

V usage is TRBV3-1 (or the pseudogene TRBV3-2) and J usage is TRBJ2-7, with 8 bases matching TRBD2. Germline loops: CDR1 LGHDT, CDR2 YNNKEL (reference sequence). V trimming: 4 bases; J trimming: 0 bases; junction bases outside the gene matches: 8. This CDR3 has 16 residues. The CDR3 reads CASSLSGGGNSYEQYF. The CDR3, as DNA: TGTGCCAGCAGCCTAAGCGGGGGAGGGAACTCCTACGAGCAGTACTTC.

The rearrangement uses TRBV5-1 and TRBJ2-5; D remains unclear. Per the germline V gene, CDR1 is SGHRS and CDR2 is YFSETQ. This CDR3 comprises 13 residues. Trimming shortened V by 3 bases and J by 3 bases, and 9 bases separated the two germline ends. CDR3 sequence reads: CASSSQNEETQYF. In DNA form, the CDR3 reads TGCGCCAGCAGCTCCCAGAATGAAGAGACCCAGTACTTC. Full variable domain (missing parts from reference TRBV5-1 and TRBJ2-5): KAGVTQTPRYLIKTRGQQVTLSCSPISGHRSVSWYQQTPGQGLQFLFEYFSETQRNKGNFPGRFSGRQFSNSRSEMNVSTLELGDSALYLCASSSQNEETQYFGPGTRLLVL.

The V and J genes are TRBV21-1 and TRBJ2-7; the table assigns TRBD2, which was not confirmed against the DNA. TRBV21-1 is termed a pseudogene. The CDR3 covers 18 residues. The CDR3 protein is CASSKATSGRRKTYEQYF. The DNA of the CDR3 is TGTGCCAGCAGCAAAGCGACGAGCGGGAGGCGCAAAACCTACGAGCAGTACTTC.

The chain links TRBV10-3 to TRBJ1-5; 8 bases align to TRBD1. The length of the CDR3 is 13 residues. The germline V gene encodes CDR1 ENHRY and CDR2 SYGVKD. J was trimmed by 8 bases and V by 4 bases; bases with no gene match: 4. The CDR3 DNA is TGTGCCATCAGTGCCGACAGGGGAGAGCCCCAGCATTTT. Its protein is CAISADRGEPQHF.

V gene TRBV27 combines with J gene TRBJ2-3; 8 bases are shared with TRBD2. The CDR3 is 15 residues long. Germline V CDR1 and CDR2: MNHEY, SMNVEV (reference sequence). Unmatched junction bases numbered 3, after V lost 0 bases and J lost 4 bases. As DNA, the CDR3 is TGTGCCAGCAGTTTATCGGTCGGGGGGGCAGATACGCAGTATTTT. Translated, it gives CASSLSVGGADTQYF.

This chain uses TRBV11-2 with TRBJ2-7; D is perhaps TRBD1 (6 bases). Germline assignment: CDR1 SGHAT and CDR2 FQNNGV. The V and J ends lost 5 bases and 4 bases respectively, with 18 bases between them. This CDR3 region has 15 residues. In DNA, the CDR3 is TGTGCCAGCAGCGCGAGAACAGGGAACGCTTACGAGCAGTACTTC. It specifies CASSARTGNAYEQYF.

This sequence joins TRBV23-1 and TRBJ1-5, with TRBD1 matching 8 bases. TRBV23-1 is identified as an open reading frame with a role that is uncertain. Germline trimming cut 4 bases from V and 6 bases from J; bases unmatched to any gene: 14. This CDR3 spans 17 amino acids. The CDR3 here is CASSRRGQERQGQPQHF. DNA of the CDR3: TGCGCCAGCAGTCGGAGGGGACAGGAGCGTCAGGGTCAGCCCCAGCATTTT.

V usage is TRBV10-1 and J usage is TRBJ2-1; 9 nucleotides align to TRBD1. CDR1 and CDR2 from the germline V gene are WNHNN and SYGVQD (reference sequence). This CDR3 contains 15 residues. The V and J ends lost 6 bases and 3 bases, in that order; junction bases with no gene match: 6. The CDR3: CASSSTGGNYNEQFF. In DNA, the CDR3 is TGCGCCAGCAGCTCCACAGGGGGCAACTACAATGAGCAGTTCTTC.

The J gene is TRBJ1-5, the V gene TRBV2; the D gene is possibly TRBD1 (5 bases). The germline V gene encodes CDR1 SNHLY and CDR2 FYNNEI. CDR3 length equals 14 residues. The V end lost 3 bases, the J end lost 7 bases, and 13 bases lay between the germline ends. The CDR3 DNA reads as TGTGCCAGCAGTGAGGTCTCAGGGCCCCAGCCCCAGCATTTT. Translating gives CASSEVSGPQPQHF.

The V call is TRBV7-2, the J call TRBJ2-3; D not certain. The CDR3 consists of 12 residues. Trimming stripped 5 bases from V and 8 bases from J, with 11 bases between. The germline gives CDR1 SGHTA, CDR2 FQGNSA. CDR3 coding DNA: TGTGCCAGCAGCCCCCAGCTAGGTACGCAGTATTTT. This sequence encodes CASSPQLGTQYF.

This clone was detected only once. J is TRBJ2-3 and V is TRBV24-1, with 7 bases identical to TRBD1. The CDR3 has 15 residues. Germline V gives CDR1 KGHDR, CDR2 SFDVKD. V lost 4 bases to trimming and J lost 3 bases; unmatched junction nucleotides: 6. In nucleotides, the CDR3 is TGTGCCACCAGTGAACAGGGGAGTGGGACAGATACGCAGTATTTT. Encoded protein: CATSEQGSGTDTQYF.

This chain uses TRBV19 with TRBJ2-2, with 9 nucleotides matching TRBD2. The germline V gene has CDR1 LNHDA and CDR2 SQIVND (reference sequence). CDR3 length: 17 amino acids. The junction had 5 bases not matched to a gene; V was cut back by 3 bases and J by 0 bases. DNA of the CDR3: TGTGCCAGTAGTATCGGGCCTAGCGGGGCGAACACCGGGGAGCTGTTTTTT. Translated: CASSIGPSGANTGELFF.

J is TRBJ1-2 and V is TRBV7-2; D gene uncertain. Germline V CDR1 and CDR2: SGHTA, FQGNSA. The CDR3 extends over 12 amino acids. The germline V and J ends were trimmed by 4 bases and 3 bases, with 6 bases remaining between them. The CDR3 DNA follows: TGTGCCAGCAGCTCGACTGACTATGGCTACACCTTC. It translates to CASSSTDYGYTF.

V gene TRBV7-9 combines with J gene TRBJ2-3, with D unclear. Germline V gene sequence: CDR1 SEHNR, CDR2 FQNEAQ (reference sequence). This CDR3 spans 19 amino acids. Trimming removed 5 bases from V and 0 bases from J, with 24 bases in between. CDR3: CASSPPVGQAKRSTDTQYF. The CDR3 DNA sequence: TGTGCCAGCAGCCCCCCGGTTGGGCAGGCTAAACGTAGCACAGATACGCAGTATTTT.

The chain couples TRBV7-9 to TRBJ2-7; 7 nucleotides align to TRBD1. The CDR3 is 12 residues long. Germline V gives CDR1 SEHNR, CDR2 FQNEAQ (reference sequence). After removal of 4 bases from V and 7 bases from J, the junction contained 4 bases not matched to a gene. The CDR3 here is CASSSQGWEQYF. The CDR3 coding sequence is TGTGCCAGCAGCTCACAGGGGTGGGAGCAGTACTTC.

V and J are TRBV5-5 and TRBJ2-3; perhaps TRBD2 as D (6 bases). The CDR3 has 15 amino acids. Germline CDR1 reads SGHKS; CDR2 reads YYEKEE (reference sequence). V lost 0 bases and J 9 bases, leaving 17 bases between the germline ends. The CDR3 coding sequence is TGTGCCAGCAGCTTGGCTGGCTCGGGGGAAGGCACGCAGTATTTT. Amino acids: CASSLAGSGEGTQYF.

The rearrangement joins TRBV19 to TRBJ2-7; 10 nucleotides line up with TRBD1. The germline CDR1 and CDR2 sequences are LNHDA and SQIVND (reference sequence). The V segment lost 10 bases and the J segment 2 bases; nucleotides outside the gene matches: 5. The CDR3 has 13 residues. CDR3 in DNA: TGTGCCACCGGGGACAGGGGAACCTACGAGCAGTACTTC. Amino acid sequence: CATGDRGTYEQYF.

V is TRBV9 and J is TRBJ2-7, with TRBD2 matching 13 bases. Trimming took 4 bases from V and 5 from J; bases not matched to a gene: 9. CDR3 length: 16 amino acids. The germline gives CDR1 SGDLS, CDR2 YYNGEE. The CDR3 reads CASSLYPGLAGHEQYF. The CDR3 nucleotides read TGTGCCAGCAGCTTATACCCGGGACTAGCGGGACACGAGCAGTACTTC.

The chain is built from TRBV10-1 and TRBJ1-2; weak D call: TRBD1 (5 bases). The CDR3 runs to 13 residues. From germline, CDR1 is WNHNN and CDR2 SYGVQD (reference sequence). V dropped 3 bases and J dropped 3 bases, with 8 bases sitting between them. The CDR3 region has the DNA TGCGCCAGCAGTGATGCGGGGGACTATGGCTACACCTTC. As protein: CASSDAGDYGYTF.

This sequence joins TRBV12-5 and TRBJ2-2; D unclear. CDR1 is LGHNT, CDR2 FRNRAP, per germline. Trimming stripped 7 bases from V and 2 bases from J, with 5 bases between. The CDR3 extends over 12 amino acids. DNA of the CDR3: TGTGCTAGTGCGGTAAACACCGGGGAGCTGTTTTTT. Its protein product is CASAVNTGELFF. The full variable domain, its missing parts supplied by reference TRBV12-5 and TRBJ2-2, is DARVTQTPRHKVTEMGQEVTMRCQPILGHNTVFWYRQTMMQGLELLAYFRNRAPLDDSGMPKDRFSAEMPDATLATLKIQPSEPRDSAVYFCASAVNTGELFFGEGSRLTVL.